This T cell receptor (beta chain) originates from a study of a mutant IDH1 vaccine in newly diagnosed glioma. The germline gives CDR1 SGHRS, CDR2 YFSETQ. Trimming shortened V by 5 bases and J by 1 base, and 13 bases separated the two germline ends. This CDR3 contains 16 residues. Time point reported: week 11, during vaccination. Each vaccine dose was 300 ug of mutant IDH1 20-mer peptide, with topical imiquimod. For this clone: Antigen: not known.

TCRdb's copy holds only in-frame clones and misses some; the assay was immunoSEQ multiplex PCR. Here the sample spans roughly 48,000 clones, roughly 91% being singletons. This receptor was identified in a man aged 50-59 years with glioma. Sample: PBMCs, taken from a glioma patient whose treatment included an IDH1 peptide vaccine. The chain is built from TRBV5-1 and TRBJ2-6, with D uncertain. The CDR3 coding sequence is TGCGCCAGCAGTCCCCCAGTTGGGTCTGGGGCCAACGTCCTGACTTTC. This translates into CASSPPVGSGANVLTF. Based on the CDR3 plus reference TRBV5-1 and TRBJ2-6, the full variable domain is KAGVTQTPRYLIKTRGQQVTLSCSPISGHRSVSWYQQTPGQGLQFLFEYFSETQRNKGNFPGRFSGRQFSNSRSEMNVSTLELGDSALYLCASSPPVGSGANVLTFGAGSRLTVL.